This T cell receptor (beta chain) was retrieved from a study of T cell repertoires in cytomegalovirus infection. For the study at large: Epitope selection comprised recently identified HLA-C-restricted CMV epitopes and well-studied HLA-B-restricted CMV epitopes. In public TCR beta signatures, there were indications of both CMV infection and matching HLA type. Study results and caveats: Ex vivo, HLA-C-restricted CMV-specific TCR beta clonotypes prevailed over the rest of the response. Using cumulative public TCR beta family frequency, the authors identified those who carried CMV together with the relevant HLA.

TCRdb reprocessed the reads with MiXCR, giving one entry per CDR3 protein. Here the sample spans approximately 590,000 distinct CDR3 sequences, about 40% being singletons. This clonotype was observed a few times. What it binds is not known. The germline V gene encodes CDR1 SGHTA and CDR2 FQGNSA. This CDR3 has 14 amino acids. Trimming shortened V by 1 base and J by 5 bases, and 12 bases separated the two germline ends. This TCR was sampled from a human donor in good health (CMV status not recorded). Some clones in this sample may be carry-over from other donors' samples. The sequencing used cultured PBMCs, collected from culture after CMV antigen stimulation. V gene TRBV7-2 combines with J gene TRBJ2-7; D is possibly TRBD1 (6 bases). This CDR3 is CASSLELPGDEQYF. The DNA of the CDR3 is TGTGCCAGCAGCTTAGAGCTCCCAGGGGACGAGCAGTACTTC. The whole variable domain, filled in from reference TRBV7-2 and TRBJ2-7, reads GAGVSQSPSNKVTEKGKDVELRCDPISGHTALYWYRQSLGQGLEFLIYFQGNSAPDKSGLPSDRFSAERTGGSVSTLTIQRTQQEDSAVYLCASSLELPGDEQYFGPGTRLTVT.